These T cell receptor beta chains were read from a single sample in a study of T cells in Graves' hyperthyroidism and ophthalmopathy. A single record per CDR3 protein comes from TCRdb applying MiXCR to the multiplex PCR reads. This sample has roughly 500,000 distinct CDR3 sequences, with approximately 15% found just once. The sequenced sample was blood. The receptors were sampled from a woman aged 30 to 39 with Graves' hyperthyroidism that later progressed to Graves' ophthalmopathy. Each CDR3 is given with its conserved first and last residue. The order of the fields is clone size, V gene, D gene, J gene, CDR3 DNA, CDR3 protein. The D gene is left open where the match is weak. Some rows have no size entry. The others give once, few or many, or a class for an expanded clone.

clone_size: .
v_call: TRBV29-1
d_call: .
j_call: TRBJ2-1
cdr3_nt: TGCAGCGTCGGATTAAACAGCTACGAGCAGTTCTTC
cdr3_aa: CSVGLNSYEQFF

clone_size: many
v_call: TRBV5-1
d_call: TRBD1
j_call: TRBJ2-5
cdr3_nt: TGCGCCAGCAGCGCACCCATGGGACAGGGGGGAGAGACCCAGTACTTC
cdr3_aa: CASSAPMGQGGETQYF

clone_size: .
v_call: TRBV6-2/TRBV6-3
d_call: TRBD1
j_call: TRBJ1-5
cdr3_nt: TGTGCCAGCACCACCCAGGGGGTCGACGGACAGCCCCAGCATTTT
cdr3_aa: CASTTQGVDGQPQHF

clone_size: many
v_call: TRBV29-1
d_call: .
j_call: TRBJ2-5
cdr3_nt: TGCAGCCCCACTGTGGCTGGGGAGACCCAGTACTTC
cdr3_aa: CSPTVAGETQYF

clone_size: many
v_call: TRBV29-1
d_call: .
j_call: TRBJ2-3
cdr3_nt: TGCAGCGGGGACACCCGTGAAGATACGCAGTATTTT
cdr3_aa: CSGDTREDTQYF

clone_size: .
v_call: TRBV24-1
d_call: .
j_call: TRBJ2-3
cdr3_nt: TGTGCCACCAGTGACGACCTGGGACGGACCACAGATACGCAGTATTTT
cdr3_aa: CATSDDLGRTTDTQYF

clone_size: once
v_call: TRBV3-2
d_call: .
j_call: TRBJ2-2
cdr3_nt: TGTGCCAGCAGCCAAGATCGGCGACTAGGCACCGGGGAGCTGTTTTTT
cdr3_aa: CASSQDRRLGTGELFF

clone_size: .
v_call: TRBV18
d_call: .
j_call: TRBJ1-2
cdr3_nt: TGTGCCAGCTCACCGAGGCAGGGTGAAGGTGGCTACACCTTC
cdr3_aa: CASSPRQGEGGYTF

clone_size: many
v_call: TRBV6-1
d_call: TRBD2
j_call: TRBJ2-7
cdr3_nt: TGTGCCAGCAGCTCGGGACTAGCGGGCTACGAGCAGTACTTC
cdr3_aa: CASSSGLAGYEQYF

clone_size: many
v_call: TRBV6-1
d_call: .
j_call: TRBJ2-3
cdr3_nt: TGTGCCAGCACGGGGGTGAAAGGGGATACGCAGTATTTT
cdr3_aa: CASTGVKGDTQYF

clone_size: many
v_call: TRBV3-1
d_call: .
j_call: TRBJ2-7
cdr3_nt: TGTGCCAGCAGCCAACTGGACCGCTACGAGCAGTACTTC
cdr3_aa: CASSQLDRYEQYF

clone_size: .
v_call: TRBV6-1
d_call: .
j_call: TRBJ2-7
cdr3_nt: TGTGCCAGCATTCCGGGACCAGCGGCCTACGAGCAGTACTTC
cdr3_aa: CASIPGPAAYEQYF

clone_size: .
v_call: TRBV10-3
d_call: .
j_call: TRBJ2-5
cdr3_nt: TGTGCCATCAGTGGGTTGGGTTCCCCAGAGACCCAGTACTTC
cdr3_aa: CAISGLGSPETQYF

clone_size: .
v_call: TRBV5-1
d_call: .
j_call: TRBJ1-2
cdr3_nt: TGCGCCAGCAGCTTGGCACAGGGTAAAGGCTACACCTTC
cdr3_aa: CASSLAQGKGYTF

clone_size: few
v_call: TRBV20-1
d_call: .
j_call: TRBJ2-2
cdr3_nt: TGCAGTGCCCCACGACTTGCGGCGAACACCGGGGAGCTGTTTTTT
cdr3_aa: CSAPRLAANTGELFF

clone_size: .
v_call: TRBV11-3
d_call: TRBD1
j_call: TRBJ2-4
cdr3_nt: TGTGCCAGCAGCGGACCCGGGACAGCCGATAACATTCAGTACTTC
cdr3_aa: CASSGPGTADNIQYF

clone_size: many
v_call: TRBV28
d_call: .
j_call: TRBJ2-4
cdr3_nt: TGTGCCAGCAGTTCCCCGAGTTACAGGGAGGTAGCCAAAAACATTCAGTACTTC
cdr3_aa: CASSSPSYREVAKNIQYF

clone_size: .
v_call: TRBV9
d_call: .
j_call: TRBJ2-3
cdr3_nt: TGTGCCAGCAGCGTAGCGGGAGTATTTAGTGTGGATACGCAGTATTTT
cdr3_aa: CASSVAGVFSVDTQYF

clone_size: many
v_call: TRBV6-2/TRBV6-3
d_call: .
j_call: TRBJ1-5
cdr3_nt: TGTGCCAGCAGTTACTCGATCCTGAGAGGGGGCAATCAGCCCCAGCATTTT
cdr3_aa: CASSYSILRGGNQPQHF

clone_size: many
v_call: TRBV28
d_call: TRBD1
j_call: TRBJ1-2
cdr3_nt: TGTGCCAGCAGTTACGGGACAGCCTATGGCTACACCTTC
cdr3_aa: CASSYGTAYGYTF

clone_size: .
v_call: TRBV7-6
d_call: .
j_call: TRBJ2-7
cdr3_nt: TGTGCCAGCAGCTTAGCTGGTCACCCCTACGAGCAGTACTTC
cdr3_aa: CASSLAGHPYEQYF

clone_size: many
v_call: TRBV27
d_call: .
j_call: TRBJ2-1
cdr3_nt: TGTGCCAGCAGGGAACAGGGAGTATGGGCCGCGGAGCAGTTCTTC
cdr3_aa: CASREQGVWAAEQFF

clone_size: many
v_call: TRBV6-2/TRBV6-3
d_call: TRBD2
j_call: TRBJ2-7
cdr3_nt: TGTGCCAGCAGTTACCCTGGCGGGAGAAGGTCCTACGAGCAGTACTTC
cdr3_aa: CASSYPGGRRSYEQYF

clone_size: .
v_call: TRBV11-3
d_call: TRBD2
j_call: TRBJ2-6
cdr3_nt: TGTGCCAGCAGCCCCATGACTAGCGGGTTTCGTTCAGGGGCCAACGTCCTGACTTTC
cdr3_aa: CASSPMTSGFRSGANVLTF

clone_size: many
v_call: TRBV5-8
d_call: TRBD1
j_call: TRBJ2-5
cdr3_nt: TGTGCCAGCAGCTTGGGTCCCCAGGGGGCTGGGGAGACCCAGTACTTC
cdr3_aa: CASSLGPQGAGETQYF

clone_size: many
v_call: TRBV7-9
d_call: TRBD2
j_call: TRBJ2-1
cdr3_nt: TGTGCCAGCAGCTCTCCCTACCTAGCGGGAGTAGAAAATGAGCAGTTCTTC
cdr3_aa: CASSSPYLAGVENEQFF

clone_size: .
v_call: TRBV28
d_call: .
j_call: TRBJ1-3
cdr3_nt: TGTGCCAGCAGTAGGGGAGGACAGCCAGCCTCTGGAAACACCATATATTTT
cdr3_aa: CASSRGGQPASGNTIYF

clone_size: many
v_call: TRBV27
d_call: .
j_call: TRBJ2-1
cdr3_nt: TGTGCCAGCAGTCCCCGCAGGGGCTACTCCTACAATGAGCAGTTCTTC
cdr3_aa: CASSPRRGYSYNEQFF

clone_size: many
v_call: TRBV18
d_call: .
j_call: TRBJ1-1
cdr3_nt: TGTGCCAGCAACAGGGATTACATGAACACTGAAGCTTTCTTT
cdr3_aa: CASNRDYMNTEAFF

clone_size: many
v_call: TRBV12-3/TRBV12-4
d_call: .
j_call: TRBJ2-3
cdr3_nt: TGTGCCAGCAGTTTATCCCCTGCCCGAAAAACAGATACGCAGTATTTT
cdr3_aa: CASSLSPARKTDTQYF

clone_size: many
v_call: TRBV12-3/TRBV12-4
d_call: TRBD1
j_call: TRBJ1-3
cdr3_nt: TGTGCCAGCAGTGTCCGGGACAGGTACAACACCATATATTTT
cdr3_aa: CASSVRDRYNTIYF

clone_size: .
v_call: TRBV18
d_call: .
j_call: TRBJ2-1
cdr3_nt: TGTGCCAGCTCACTCGGGACTTCCCACAATGAGCAGTTCTTC
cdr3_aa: CASSLGTSHNEQFF

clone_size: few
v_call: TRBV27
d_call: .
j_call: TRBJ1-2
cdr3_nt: TGTGCCAGCAGTCCAGACAGACTGCAAACTGGAGGCTACACCTTC
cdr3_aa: CASSPDRLQTGGYTF

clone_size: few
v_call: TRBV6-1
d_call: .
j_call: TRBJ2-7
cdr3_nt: TGTGCCAGCAGTACGGGGGGACAGCCCTACGAGCAGTACTTC
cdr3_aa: CASSTGGQPYEQYF

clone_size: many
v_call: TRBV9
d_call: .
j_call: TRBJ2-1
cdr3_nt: TGTGCCAGCAGCGTTGGAGGTGAGCAGTTCTTC
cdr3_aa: CASSVGGEQFF

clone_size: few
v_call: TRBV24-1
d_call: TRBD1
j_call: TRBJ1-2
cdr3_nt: TGTGCCACCAGTGGAAAGGGACAGGGGGCGGACTATGGCTACACCTTC
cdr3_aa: CATSGKGQGADYGYTF

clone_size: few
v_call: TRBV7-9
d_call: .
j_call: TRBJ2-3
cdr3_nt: TGTGCCAGCAGCTTACTCTCTCTGAGCACAGATACGCAGTATTTT
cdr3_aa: CASSLLSLSTDTQYF

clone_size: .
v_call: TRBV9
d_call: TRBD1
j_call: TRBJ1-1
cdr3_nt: TGTGCCAGCAGCGGTGGACAGGTTTTTGAAGCTTTCTTT
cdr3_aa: CASSGGQVFEAFF

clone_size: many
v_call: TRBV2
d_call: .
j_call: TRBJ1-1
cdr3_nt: TGTGCCGAACAGGGGAACACTGAAGCTTTCTTT
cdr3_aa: CAEQGNTEAFF

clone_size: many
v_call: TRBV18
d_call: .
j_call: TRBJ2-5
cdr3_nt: TGTGCCAGCTCCCAAGTAGGGGAGACCCAGTACTTC
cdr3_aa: CASSQVGETQYF

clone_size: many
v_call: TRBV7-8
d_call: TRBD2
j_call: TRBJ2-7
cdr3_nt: TGTGCCAGCAGCTTGCCGACTAGCGGGAGGAGCGAGCAGTACTTC
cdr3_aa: CASSLPTSGRSEQYF

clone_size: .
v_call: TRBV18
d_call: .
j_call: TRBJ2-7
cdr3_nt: TGTGCCAGCTCACCACAGGGTAAGATGTACGAGCAGTACTTC
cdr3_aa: CASSPQGKMYEQYF

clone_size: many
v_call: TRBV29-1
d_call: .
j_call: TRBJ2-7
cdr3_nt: TGCAGCGCCGGGGGAGGGGACAGCGAGTTCTACGAGCAGTACTTC
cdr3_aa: CSAGGGDSEFYEQYF

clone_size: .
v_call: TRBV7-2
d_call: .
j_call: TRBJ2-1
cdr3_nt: TGTGCCAGCAGCCCCATGAGGGTTGAGCAGTTCTTC
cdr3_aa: CASSPMRVEQFF

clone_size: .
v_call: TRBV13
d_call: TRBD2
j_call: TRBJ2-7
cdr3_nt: TGTGCCAGCAGCTTAGGCAGGGCTAGCGGGAATAGGGCCTACGAGCAGTACTTC
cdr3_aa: CASSLGRASGNRAYEQYF

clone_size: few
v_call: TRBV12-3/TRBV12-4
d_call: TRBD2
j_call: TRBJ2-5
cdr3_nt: TGTGCCACCAGTGACCCCGGACTAGCGGGCCAAGAGACCCAGTACTTC
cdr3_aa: CATSDPGLAGQETQYF

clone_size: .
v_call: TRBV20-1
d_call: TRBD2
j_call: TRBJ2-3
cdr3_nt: TGCAGTGCTAGAGGGACGGCGGGAGACGCAGATACGCAGTATTTT
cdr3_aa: CSARGTAGDADTQYF

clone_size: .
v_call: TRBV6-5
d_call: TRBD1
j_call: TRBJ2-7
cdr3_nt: TGTGCCAGCAGTCTACCTCCGGGACAGGGGGCCGACGAGCAGTACTTC
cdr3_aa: CASSLPPGQGADEQYF

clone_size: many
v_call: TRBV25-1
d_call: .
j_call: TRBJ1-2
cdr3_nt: TGTGCCAGCAGTGATGGACGGAACGAAGTTTATGGCTACACCTTC
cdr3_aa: CASSDGRNEVYGYTF